This T cell receptor beta chain was observed in a study of T cell responses to AZD1222 COVID-19 vaccine. Measured with immunoSEQ multiplex PCR; TCRdb has only the in-frame clones, and not every one. Seen here are 40,000 to 65,000 clones, around 84% observed once, and the top ten hold over 20%. Study-level points and caveats: Clonal diversity was possibly underestimated, and the donors were mostly white British, with more females.

Trimming left V 6 bases short and J 0 bases short, with 12 bases between. In germline, CDR1 is SNHLY, CDR2 FYNNEI. This CDR3 has 16 residues. This clone was seen a few times. Its specificity is unknown. The TCR originated in an adult in good health. The V and J genes are TRBV2 and TRBJ2-6; D is perhaps TRBD1 (6 bases). The source material was peripheral blood, sampled on day 0 of AZD1222 vaccination. The CDR3 region is CASSRDTSSGANVLTF. The CDR3 region has the DNA TGTGCCAGCAGCCGGGACACGTCCTCTGGGGCCAACGTCCTGACTTTC.